These 14 T cell receptor beta chains were sequenced from one sample in a study of early T cells in non-severe SARS-CoV-2 infection. TCRdb called the 5' RACE reads again in MiXCR, with one record for every CDR3 protein. The sample has about 52,000 distinct CDR3 sequences, 9.5% to 11% seen once; the top ten hold roughly 13%. Sequencing was done on a sample of whole blood. These receptors were obtained from an adult who was a healthcare worker with PCR-confirmed SARS-CoV-2 infection or an uninfected control (not recorded which).

This chain joins TRBV24-1 and TRBJ2-5; D ambiguous. The CDR3 sequence is 15 residues long. Trimming pared 2 bases from V and 4 bases from J, leaving 13 bases between. The germline gives CDR1 KGHDR, CDR2 SFDVKD. This chain's CDR3 is CATSDSAPGVETQYF. The CDR3 coding sequence is TGTGCCACCAGTGATTCCGCACCTGGGGTAGAGACCCAGTACTTC.

This clonotype was observed at least ten times. The DNA for the CDR3 is TGTGCCAGCAGTTCAAGACAGGTGGGGCAGCCCCAGCATTTT. Translated: CASSSRQVGQPQHF. The genes are TRBV6-2 or TRBV6-3 and TRBJ1-5; a weak D match, TRBD1 (6 bases). The CDR3 has 14 residues. The ends were cut back, 4 bases at V and 7 bases at J, with 14 bases in the middle. The germline V gene encodes CDR1 MNHEY and CDR2 SVGEGT.

In its sample, this clonotype was seen a few times. This chain joins TRBV5-6 and TRBJ1-1, with TRBD1 as a possible D gene (6 bases). Trimming cost V 0 bases and J 11 bases, with 17 bases left between them. This CDR3 is built from 14 residues. The germline CDR1 and CDR2 sequences are SGHDT and YYEEEE. The CDR3 loop reads CASSLVSGAAVAFF. The CDR3 bases are TGTGCCAGCAGCTTGGTATCGGGGGCGGCGGTCGCTTTCTTT.

Ten or more counts support this clonotype. The rearrangement joins TRBV3-1 to TRBJ2-7; tentatively, D is TRBD1 (7 bases). V was shortened by 4 bases and J by 3 bases, with 13 bases between the two germline ends. The CDR3 has 14 residues. From germline, CDR1 is LGHDT and CDR2 YNNKEL (reference sequence). The CDR3 nucleotides are TGTGCCAGCAGCCCTCAGGGGGGAAGCTACGAGCAGTACTTC. Encoded protein: CASSPQGGSYEQYF.

This clonotype was observed a handful of times. Written as DNA, the CDR3 is TGTGCCAGCTCCCCTGATTGGGGATCGGAAAACATTCAGTACTTC. Protein: CASSPDWGSENIQYF. The rearrangement uses TRBV18 and TRBJ2-4; D is unclear. Trimming removed 6 bases from V and 5 bases from J, with 17 bases in between. The CDR3 is 15 residues long. Looked up from germline, CDR1 is KGHSH and CDR2 is LQKENI.

This clonotype has a count of ten or more. This chain joins TRBV20-1 and TRBJ2-6; no clear D gene. The germline gives CDR1 DFQATT, CDR2 SNEGSKA (reference sequence). Trimming removed 5 bases at V and 0 bases at J, with 11 bases between. This CDR3 region has 15 residues. The CDR3 sequence: CSAPHPVSGANVLTF. CDR3 DNA sequence: TGCAGTGCTCCCCACCCGGTCTCTGGGGCCAACGTCCTGACTTTC.

This clonotype was detected many times. The chain links TRBV7-8 to TRBJ2-1; D ambiguous. This CDR3 has 15 residues. Germline-derived CDR1 and CDR2 are SGHVS and FQNEAQ. Between the trimmed V and J ends, which lost 5 bases and 2 bases, there was a span of 13 bases. CDR3 nucleotides: TGTGCCAGCAGCCCCAGTCGCCCAACCTACAATGAGCAGTTCTTC. This codes for CASSPSRPTYNEQFF. The whole variable domain, filled in from reference TRBV7-8 and TRBJ2-1, reads GAGVSQSPRYKVAKRGQDVALRCDPISGHVSLFWYQQALGQGPEFLTYFQNEAQLDKSGLPSDRFFAERPEGSVSTLKIQRTQQEDSAVYLCASSPSRPTYNEQFFGPGTRLTVL.

This clonotype was counted a few times. This chain uses TRBV5-1 with TRBJ1-5; D remains ambiguous. V was cut by 1 base and J by 0 bases, with 14 bases left in between. CDR3 size: 17 residues. Germline values: CDR1 SGHRS, CDR2 YFSETQ. CDR3 DNA sequence: TGCGCCAGCAGCTTGTCCTGGGAGAAATATAGCAATCAGCCCCAGCATTTT. Its protein is CASSLSWEKYSNQPQHF.

This clonotype appeared many times. The rearrangement uses TRBV12-3 or TRBV12-4 and TRBJ2-2, with no clear D. The CDR3 is made up of 15 amino acids. The V end lost 3 bases, the J end lost 3 bases, and 11 bases lay between the germline ends. Here the CDR3 reads CASSFFGSYTGELFF. The CDR3, as DNA: TGTGCCAGCAGTTTTTTTGGGTCTTACACCGGGGAGCTGTTTTTT.

The chain employs TRBV6-2 or TRBV6-3 and TRBJ2-3; TRBD2 aligns across 15 bases. Germline loops: CDR1 MNHEY, CDR2 SVGEGT. The CDR3 is made up of 20 amino acids. Trimming took 4 bases from V and 1 from J; bases not matched to a gene: 12. The CDR3 sequence: CASSFWPGTSGRSGTDTQYF. CDR3 nucleotides: TGTGCCAGCAGTTTTTGGCCAGGGACTAGCGGGAGGAGCGGCACAGATACGCAGTATTTT.

This clonotype was detected a few times. The V gene is TRBV7-9, the J gene TRBJ1-1; 9 nucleotides agree with TRBD1. The CDR3 is 16 amino acids. V lost 5 bases to trimming and J lost 1 base; unmatched junction nucleotides: 8. Germline V CDR1 and CDR2: SEHNR, FQNEAQ (reference sequence). CDR3 sequence: CASSPPGQGRNTEAFF. The CDR3 DNA is TGTGCCAGCAGCCCACCGGGACAGGGCAGGAACACTGAAGCTTTCTTT.

This clonotype was seen many times. This chain connects TRBV6-5 to TRBJ1-5; the match to TRBD1 covers 8 bases. CDR1 and CDR2 from the germline V gene are MNHEY and SVGAGI. CDR3 length equals 14 residues. Germline trimming cut 5 bases from V and 3 bases from J; bases unmatched to any gene: 3. The CDR3 DNA is TGTGCCAGCAGTCGACAGGGGCACAATCAGCCCCAGCATTTT. This gives the protein CASSRQGHNQPQHF.

In nucleotides, the CDR3 is TGTGCCAGCAGTTACTCGTACCCTAACTATGGCTACACCTTC. The encoded protein is CASSYSYPNYGYTF. V and J are TRBV6-5 and TRBJ1-2; D gene uncertain. Germline CDR1 reads MNHEY; CDR2 reads SVGAGI. The CDR3 consists of 14 residues. Trimming removed 0 bases at V and 0 bases at J, with 5 bases between.

Ten or more counts support this clonotype. The chain links TRBV20-1 to TRBJ2-1; D is unclear. V lost 2 bases, J lost 13 bases, and 15 bases lay in between. The CDR3 loop spans 12 amino acids. CDR1 is DFQATT and CDR2 is SNEGSKA in the germline V gene (reference sequence). In DNA form, the CDR3 reads TGCAGTGCTAGAACGGGCCCCTCAGGACAGTTCTTC. This gives the protein CSARTGPSGQFF.